The clone carrying this TCR beta chain was seen repeatedly, ten times or more. Its matching antigen is unknown. Amplification of ligated cDNA took four PCR rounds with SP2 and nested alpha and beta constant primers. Each CDR3 protein is one row after TCRdb ran MiXCR on the UMI-ligation and nested PCR reads. The sample includes about 30,000 distinct CDR3 sequences, about 6.7% of them seen just once. The length of the CDR3 is 14 residues. The junction had 9 bases not matched to a gene; V was cut back by 3 bases and J by 4 bases. Germline loops: CDR1 DFQATT, CDR2 SNEGSKA (reference sequence). These data come from a study of naive and memory T cell subsets. Notes on the study in general: TCRs were reportedly recovered from both biopsy types, mostly tuberculin test sites.

Treatment in this sample: skin biopsy from PPD injection site in Mantoux-positive individual. A UMI-containing oligonucleotide was joined by 3' ligation to the TCR cDNA template. Tuberculin skin test biopsies were taken where PPD was injected in Mantoux-positive people. Unsorted total RNA, roughly 1 to 1000 ng, was DNase treated before reverse transcription. The sample was skin, taken from a tuberculin skin test site. The J gene is TRBJ2-7, the V gene TRBV20-1, with 7 bases that match TRBD1. This clonotype originated in an adult in good health. CDR3 sequence (DNA): TGCAGTGCTAGCCGGGACAGACCCCCATACGAGCAGTACTTC. Its protein is CSASRDRPPYEQYF.